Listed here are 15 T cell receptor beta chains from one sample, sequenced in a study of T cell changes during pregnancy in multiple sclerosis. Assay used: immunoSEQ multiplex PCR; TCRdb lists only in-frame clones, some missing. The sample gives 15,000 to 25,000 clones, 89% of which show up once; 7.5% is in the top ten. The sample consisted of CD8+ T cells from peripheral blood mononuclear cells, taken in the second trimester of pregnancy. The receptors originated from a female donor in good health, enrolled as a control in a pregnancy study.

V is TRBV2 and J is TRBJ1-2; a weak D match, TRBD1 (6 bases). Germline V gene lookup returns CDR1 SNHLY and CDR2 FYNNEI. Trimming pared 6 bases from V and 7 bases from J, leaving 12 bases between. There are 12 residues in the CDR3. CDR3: CASRTARGGYTF. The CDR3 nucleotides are TGTGCCAGCAGGACCGCCAGGGGTGGCTACACCTTC.

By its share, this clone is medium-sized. CDR3 region: CASSFGTGGYGYTF. The CDR3 nucleotides read TGTGCCAGCAGCTTCGGGACAGGGGGCTATGGCTACACCTTC. The chain is built from TRBV13 and TRBJ1-2; 11 bases are shared with TRBD1. Germline CDR1 PRHDT, CDR2 FYEKMQ (reference sequence). The V and J ends lost 3 bases and 4 bases, in that order; junction bases with no gene match: 1. This CDR3 spans 14 amino acids. The full variable domain, completed using reference TRBV13 and TRBJ1-2, is AAGVIQSPRHLIKEKRETATLKCYPIPRHDTVYWYQQGPGQDPQFLISFYEKMQSDKGSIPDRFSAQQFSDYHSELNMSSLELGDSALYFCASSFGTGGYGYTFGSGTRLTVV.

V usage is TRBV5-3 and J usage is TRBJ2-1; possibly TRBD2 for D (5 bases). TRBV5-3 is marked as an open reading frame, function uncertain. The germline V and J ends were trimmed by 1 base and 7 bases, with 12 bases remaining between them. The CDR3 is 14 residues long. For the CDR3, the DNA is TGTGCCAGAAGCTTGTGTGGGAGTGGGAATGAGCAGTTCTTC. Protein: CARSLCGSGNEQFF.

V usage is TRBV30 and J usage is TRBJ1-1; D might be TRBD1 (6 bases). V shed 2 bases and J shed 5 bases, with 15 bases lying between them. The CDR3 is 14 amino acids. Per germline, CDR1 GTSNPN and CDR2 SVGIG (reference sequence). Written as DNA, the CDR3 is TGTGCCTGGAGTTTCACAGGGTTAGGGACTGAAGCTTTCTTT. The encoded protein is CAWSFTGLGTEAFF.

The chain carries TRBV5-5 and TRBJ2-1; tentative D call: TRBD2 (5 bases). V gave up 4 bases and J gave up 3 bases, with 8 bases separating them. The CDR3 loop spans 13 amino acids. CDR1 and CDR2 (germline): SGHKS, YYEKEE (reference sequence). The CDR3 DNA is TGTGCCAGCAGCCGAACTAGCTACAATGAGCAGTTCTTC. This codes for CASSRTSYNEQFF.

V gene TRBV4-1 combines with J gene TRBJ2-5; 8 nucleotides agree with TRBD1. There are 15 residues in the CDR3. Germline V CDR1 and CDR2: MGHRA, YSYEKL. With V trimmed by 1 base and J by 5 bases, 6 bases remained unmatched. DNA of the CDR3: TGCGCCAGCAGCCAAGGGACAGGGCTTGGGGAGACCCAGTACTTC. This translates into CASSQGTGLGETQYF.

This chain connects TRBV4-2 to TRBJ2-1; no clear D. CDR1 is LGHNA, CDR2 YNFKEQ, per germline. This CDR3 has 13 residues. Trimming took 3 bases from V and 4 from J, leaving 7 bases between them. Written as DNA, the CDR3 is TGTGCCAGCAGCCATCTCCGGTACAATGAGCAGTTCTTC. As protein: CASSHLRYNEQFF.

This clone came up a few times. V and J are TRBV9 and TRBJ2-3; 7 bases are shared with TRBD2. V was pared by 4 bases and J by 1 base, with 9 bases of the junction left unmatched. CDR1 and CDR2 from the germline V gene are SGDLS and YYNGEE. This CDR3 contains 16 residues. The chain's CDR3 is CASSPWGGVGTDTQYF. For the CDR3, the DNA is TGTGCCAGCAGCCCGTGGGGGGGAGTGGGCACAGATACGCAGTATTTT.

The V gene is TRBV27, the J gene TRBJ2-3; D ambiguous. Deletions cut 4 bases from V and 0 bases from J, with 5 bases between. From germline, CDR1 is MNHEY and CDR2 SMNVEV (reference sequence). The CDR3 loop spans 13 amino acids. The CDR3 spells CASSSFSTDTQYF. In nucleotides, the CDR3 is TGTGCCAGCAGTTCATTTAGCACAGATACGCAGTATTTT.

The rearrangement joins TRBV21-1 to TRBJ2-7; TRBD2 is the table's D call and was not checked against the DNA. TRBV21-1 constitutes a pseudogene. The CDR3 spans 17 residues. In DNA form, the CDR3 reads TGTGCCAGCAGCAAGGCGGGCGGGAGGGACGTCTCCTACGAGCAGTACTTC. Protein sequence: CASSKAGGRDVSYEQYF.

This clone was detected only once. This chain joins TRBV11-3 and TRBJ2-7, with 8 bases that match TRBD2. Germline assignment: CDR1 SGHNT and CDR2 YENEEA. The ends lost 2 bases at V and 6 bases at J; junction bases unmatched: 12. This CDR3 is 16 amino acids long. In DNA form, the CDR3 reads TGTGCCAGCAGCTTAAATAGCGGGAAATCCCTCGCCGAGCAGTACTTC. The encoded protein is CASSLNSGKSLAEQYF.

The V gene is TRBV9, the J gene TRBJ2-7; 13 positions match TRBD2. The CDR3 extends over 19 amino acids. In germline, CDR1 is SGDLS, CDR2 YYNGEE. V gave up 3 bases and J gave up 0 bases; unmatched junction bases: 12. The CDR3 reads CASSAGGGTSGTSSYEQYF. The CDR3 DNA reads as TGTGCCAGCAGCGCTGGAGGGGGGACTAGCGGGACAAGCTCCTACGAGCAGTACTTC.

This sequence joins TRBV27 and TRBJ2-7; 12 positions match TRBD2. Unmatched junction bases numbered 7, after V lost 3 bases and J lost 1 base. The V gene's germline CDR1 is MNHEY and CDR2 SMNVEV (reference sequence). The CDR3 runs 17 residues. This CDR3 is CASSLTSGGVGSYEQYF. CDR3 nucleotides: TGTGCCAGCAGTTTGACTAGCGGGGGAGTCGGGTCCTACGAGCAGTACTTC.

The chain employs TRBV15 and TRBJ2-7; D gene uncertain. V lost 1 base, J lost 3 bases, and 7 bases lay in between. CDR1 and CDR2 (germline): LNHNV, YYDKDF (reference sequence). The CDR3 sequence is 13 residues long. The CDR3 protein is CATSRGPFYEQYF. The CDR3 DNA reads TGTGCCACCAGCAGAGGGCCCTTCTACGAGCAGTACTTC.

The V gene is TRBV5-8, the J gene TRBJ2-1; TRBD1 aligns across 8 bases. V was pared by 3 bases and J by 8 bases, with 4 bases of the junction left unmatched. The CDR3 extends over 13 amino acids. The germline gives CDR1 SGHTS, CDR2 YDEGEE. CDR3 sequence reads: CASSWQGADEQFF. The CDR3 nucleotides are TGTGCCAGCAGCTGGCAGGGGGCGGATGAGCAGTTCTTC.